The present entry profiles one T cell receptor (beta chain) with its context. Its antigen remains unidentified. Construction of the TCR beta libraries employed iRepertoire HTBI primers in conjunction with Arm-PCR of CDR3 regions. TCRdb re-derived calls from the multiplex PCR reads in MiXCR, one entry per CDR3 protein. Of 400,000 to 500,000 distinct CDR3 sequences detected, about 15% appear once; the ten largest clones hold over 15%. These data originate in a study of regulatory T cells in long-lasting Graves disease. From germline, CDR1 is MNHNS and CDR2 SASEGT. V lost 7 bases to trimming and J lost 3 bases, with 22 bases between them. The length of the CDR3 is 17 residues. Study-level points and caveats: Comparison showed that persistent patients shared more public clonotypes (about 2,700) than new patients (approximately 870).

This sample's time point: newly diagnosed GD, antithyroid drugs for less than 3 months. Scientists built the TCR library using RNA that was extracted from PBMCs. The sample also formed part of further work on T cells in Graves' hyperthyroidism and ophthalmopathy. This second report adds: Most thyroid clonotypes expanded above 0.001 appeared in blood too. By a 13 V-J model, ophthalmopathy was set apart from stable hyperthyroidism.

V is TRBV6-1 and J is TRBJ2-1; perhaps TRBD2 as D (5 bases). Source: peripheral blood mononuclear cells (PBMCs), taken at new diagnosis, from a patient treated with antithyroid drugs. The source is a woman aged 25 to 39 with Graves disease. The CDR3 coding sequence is TGTGCCAGCACGACGCTCCCCTCGCGACTATTCTACAATGAGCAGTTCTTC. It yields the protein CASTTLPSRLFYNEQFF.